Sequencing of this T cell receptor beta chain was carried out in a study of T-cell reconstitution after alpha-beta-depleted transplantation in children. Broader study findings: Reportedly, roughly two months post-transplant, alpha-beta T cells arose from several hundred expanded graft clones. One year post-transplant, T-cell counts and diversity were largely derived from T cells produced anew.

Unique molecular identifiers tagged the TCRbeta library. TCRdb called the PCR reads again in MiXCR, with one record for every CDR3 protein. The sample yields around 670,000 distinct CDR3 sequences, around 14% seen once. V was pared by 11 bases and J by 1 base, with 11 bases between. Per the germline V gene, CDR1 is LNHDA and CDR2 is SQIVND (reference sequence). The CDR3 is 13 residues long. Note on this clonotype: Its target is unknown.

V gene TRBV19 combines with J gene TRBJ2-2, with a possible D match to TRBD2 (5 bases). The origin of this receptor is a girl aged 2 to 10 with congenital amegakaryocytic thrombocytopenia, due to receive a stem cell transplant. The starting material was PBMCs, obtained before TCRalphabeta/CD19-depleted stem cell transplant. The CDR3 protein is CAASAGNTGELFF. In DNA form, the CDR3 reads TGTGCCGCATCGGCGGGGAACACCGGGGAGCTGTTTTTT.